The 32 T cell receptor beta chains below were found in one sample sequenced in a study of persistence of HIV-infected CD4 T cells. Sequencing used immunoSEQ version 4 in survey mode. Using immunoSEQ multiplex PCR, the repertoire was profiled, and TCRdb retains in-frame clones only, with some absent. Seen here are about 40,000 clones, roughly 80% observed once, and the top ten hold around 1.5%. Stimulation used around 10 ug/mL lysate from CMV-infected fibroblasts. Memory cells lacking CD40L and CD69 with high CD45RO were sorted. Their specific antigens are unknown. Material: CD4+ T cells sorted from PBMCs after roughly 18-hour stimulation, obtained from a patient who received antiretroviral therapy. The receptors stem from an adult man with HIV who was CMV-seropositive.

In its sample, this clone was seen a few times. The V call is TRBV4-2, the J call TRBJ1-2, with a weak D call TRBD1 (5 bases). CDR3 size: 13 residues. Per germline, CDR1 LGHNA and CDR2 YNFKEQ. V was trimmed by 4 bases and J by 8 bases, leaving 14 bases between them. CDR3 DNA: TGTGCCAGCAGCCCACTCCAGGGAAACGGCTACACCTTC. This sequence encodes CASSPLQGNGYTF.

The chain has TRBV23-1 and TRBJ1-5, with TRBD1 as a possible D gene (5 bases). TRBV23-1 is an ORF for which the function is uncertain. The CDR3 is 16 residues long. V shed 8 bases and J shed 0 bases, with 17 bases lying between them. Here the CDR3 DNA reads TGCGCCAGCCCGGGACGGAAGATACATAGCAATCAGCCCCAGCATTTT. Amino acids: CASPGRKIHSNQPQHF.

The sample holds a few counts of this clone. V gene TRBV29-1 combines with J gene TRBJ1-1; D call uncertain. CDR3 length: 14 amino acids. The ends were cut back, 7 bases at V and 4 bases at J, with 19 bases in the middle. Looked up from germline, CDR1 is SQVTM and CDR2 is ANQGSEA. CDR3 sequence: CSAANPNPLTEAFF. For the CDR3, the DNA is TGCAGCGCGGCTAACCCAAATCCTCTCACTGAAGCTTTCTTT.

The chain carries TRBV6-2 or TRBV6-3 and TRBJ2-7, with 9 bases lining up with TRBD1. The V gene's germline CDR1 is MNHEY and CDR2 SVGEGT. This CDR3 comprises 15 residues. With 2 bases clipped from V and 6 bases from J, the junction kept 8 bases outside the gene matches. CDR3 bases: TGTGCCAGCAGTTACCCCGGGACAGGGCAAAGCGAGCAGTACTTC. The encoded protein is CASSYPGTGQSEQYF.

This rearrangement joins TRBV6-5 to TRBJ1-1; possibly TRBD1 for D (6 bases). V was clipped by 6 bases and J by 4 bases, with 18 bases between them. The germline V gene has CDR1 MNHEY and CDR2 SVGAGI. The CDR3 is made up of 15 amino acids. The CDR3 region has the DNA TGTGCCAGCAGCCTTCCAGGGGCGAGGGGCACTGAAGCTTTCTTT. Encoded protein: CASSLPGARGTEAFF.

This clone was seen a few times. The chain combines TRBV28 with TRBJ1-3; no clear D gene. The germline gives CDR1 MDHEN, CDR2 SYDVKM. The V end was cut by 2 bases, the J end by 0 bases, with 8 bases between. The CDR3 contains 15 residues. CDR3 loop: CASSLGTISGNTIYF. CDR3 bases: TGTGCCAGCAGTTTAGGCACCATCTCTGGAAACACCATATATTTT.

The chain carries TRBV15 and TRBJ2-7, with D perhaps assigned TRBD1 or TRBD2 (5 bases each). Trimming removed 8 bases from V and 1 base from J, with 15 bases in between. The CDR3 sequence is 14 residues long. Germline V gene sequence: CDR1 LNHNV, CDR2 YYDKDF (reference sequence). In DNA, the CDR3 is TGTGCCACCTCGCACGGGGCTCGTTCCTACGAGCAGTACTTC. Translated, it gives CATSHGARSYEQYF.

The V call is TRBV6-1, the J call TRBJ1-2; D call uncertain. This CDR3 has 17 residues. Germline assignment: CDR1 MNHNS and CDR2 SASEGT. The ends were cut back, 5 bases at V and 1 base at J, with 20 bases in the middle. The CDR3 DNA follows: TGTGCCAGCAGTAAAGGCCCGAACCACTCTCTTAACTATGGCTACACCTTC. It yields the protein CASSKGPNHSLNYGYTF.

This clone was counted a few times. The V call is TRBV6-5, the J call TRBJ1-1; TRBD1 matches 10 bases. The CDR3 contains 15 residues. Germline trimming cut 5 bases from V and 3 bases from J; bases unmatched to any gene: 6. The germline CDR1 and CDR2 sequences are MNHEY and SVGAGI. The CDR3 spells CASSPRGQGDTEAFF. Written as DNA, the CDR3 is TGTGCCAGCAGTCCCCGTGGACAGGGGGACACTGAAGCTTTCTTT.

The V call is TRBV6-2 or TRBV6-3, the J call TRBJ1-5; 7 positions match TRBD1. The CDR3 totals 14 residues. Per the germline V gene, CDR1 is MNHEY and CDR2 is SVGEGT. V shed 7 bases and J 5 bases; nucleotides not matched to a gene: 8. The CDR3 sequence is CASTPGGSYQPQHF. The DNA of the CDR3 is TGTGCCAGCACCCCAGGGGGAAGTTATCAGCCCCAGCATTTT.

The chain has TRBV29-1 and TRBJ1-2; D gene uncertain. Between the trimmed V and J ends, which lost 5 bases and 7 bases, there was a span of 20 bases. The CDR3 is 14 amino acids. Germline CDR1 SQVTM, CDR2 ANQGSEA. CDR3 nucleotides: TGCAGCGTTCCCCCCGTCGGCTACAATGGTGGCTACACCTTC. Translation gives CSVPPVGYNGGYTF.

The CDR3 bases are TGTGCCATGGGACAGCGGGACAATGAGCAGTTCTTC. This encodes CAMGQRDNEQFF. This sequence joins TRBV10-3 and TRBJ2-1, with D perhaps matching TRBD1 (7 bases). The CDR3 runs to 12 residues. With 9 bases removed from V and 5 bases from J, the gap between germline ends came to 11 bases. CDR1 and CDR2 from the germline V gene are ENHRY and SYGVKD.

The CDR3 spells CASLRTVNTEAFF. The CDR3 DNA follows: TGTGCCAGTCTCCGGACAGTGAACACTGAAGCTTTCTTT. This chain joins TRBV2 and TRBJ1-1; TRBD1 might be the D (6 bases). The length of the CDR3 is 13 residues. CDR1 and CDR2 from the germline V gene are SNHLY and FYNNEI. The germline V and J ends were trimmed by 9 bases and 0 bases, with 11 bases remaining between them.

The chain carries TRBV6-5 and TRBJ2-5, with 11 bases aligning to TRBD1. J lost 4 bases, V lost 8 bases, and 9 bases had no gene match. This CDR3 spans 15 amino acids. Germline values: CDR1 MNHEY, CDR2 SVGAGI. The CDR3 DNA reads TGTGCCAGCCAAACCGGGACAGGGGGACCAGAGACCCAGTACTTC. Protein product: CASQTGTGGPETQYF.

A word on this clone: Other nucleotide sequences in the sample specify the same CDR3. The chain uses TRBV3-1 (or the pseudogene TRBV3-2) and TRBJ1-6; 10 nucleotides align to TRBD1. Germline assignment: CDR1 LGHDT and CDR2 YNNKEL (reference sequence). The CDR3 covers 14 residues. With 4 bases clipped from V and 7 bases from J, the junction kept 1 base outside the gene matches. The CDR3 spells CASSPGQGNSPLHF. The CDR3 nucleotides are TGTGCCAGCAGCCCGGGACAGGGGAATTCACCCCTCCACTTT.

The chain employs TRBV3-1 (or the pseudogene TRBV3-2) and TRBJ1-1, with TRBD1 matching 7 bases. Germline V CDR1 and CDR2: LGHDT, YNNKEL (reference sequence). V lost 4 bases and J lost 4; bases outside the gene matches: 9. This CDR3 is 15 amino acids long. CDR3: CASSRRQGGSTEAFF. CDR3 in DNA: TGTGCCAGCAGCCGACGACAGGGAGGGAGCACTGAAGCTTTCTTT.

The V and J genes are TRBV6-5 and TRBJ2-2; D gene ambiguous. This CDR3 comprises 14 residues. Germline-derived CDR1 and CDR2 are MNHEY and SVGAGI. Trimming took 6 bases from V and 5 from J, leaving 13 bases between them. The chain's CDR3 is CASSRSRATGELFF. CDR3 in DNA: TGTGCCAGCAGCCGATCTAGGGCAACCGGGGAGCTGTTTTTT.

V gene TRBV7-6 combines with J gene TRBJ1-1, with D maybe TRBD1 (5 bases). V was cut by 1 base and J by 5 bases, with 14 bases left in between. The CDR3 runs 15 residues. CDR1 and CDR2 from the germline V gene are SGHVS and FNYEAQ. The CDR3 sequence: CASSLGGWGGTEAFF. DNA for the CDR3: TGTGCCAGCAGCTTAGGGGGGTGGGGAGGAACTGAAGCTTTCTTT. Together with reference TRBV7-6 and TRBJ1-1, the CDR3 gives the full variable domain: GAGVSQSPRYKVTKRGQDVALRCDPISGHVSLYWYRQALGQGPEFLTYFNYEAQQDKSGLPNDRFSAERPEGSISTLTIQRTEQRDSAMYRCASSLGGWGGTEAFFGQGTRLTVV.

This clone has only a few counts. DNA of the CDR3: TGTGCCAGCAGCCAAGATACGAGGAACACTGAAGCTTTCTTT. It translates to CASSQDTRNTEAFF. The gene calls are TRBV3-1 (or the pseudogene TRBV3-2) and TRBJ1-1; D not certain. Trimming took off 0 bases at V and 1 base at J, with 6 bases between the two ends. From germline, CDR1 is LGHDT and CDR2 YNNKEL (reference sequence). The CDR3 contains 14 residues.

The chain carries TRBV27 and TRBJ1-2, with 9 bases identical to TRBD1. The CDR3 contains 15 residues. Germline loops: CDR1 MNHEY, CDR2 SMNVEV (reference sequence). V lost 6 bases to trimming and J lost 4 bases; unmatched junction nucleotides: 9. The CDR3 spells CASSPLTGGAYGYTF. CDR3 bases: TGTGCCAGCAGCCCTTTGACAGGGGGGGCCTATGGCTACACCTTC.

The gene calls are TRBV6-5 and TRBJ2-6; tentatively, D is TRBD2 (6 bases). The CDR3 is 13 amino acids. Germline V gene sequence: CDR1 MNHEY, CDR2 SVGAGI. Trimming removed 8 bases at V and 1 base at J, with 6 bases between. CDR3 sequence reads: CASGRSGANVLTF. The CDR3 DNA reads TGTGCCAGCGGGAGGTCTGGGGCCAACGTCCTGACTTTC.

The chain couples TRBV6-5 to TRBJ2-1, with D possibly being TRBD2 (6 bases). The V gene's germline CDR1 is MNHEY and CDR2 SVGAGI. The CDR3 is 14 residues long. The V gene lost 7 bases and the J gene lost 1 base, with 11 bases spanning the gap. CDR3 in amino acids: CASTPGLSYNEQFF. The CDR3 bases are TGTGCCAGCACGCCGGGACTGTCCTACAATGAGCAGTTCTTC.

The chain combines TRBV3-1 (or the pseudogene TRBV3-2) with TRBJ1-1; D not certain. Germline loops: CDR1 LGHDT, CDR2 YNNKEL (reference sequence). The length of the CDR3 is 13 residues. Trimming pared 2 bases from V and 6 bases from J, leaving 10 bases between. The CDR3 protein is CASSQYETAEAFF. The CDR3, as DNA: TGTGCCAGCAGCCAATATGAGACCGCTGAAGCTTTCTTT.

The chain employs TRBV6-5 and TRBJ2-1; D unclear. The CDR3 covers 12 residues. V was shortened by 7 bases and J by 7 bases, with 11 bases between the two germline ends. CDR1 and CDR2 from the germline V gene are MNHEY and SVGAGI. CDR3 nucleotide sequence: TGTGCCAGCATTATTCGGAGTAATGAGCAGTTCTTC. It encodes CASIIRSNEQFF.

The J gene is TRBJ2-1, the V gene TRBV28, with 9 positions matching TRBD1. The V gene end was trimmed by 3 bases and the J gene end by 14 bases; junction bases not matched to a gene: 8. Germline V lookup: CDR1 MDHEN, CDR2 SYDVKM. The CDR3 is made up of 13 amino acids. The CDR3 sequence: CASSLYRDRVEFF. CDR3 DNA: TGTGCCAGCAGTTTGTACCGGGACAGGGTGGAGTTCTTC.

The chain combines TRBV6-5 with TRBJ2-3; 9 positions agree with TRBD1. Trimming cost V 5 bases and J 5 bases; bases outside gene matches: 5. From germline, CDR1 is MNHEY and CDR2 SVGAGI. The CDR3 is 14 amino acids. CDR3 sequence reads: CASSPGTGRDTQYF. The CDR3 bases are TGTGCCAGCAGTCCCGGGACAGGGAGAGATACGCAGTATTTT.

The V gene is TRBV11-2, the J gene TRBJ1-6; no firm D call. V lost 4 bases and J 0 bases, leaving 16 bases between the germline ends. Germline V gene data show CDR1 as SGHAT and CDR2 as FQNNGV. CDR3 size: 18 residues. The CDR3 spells CASSWVGGRSSYNSPLHF. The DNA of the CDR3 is TGTGCCAGCAGCTGGGTAGGTGGCAGGAGCTCCTATAATTCACCCCTCCACTTT.

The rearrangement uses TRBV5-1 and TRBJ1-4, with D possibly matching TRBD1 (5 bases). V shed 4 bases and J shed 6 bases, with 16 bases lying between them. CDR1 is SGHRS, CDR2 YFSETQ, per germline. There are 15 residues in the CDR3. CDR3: CASSRSMGPDEKLFF. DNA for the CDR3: TGCGCCAGCAGCCGATCTATGGGGCCAGATGAAAAACTGTTTTTT.

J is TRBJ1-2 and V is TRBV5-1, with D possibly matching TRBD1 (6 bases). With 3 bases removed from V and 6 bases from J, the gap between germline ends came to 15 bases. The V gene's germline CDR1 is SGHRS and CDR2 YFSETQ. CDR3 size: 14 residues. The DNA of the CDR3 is TGCGCCAGCAGCTATCTGGACAGCCAAGATGGCTACACCTTC. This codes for CASSYLDSQDGYTF.

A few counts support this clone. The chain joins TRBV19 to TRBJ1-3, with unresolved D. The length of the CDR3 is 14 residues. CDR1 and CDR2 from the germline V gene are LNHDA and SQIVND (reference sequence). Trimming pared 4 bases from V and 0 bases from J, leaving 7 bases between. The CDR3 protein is CASSTGSSGNTIYF. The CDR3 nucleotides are TGTGCCAGTAGTACCGGGAGCTCTGGAAACACCATATATTTT. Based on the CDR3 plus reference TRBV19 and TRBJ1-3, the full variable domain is DGGITQSPKYLFRKEGQNVTLSCEQNLNHDAMYWYRQDPGQGLRLIYYSQIVNDFQKGDIAEGYSVSREKKESFPLTVTSAQKNPTAFYLCASSTGSSGNTIYFGEGSWLTVV.

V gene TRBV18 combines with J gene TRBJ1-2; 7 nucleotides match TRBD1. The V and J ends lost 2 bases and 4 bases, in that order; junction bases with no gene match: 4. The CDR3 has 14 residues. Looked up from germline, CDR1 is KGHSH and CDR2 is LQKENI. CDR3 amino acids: CASSPRTGPYGYTF. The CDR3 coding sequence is TGTGCCAGCTCACCAAGGACAGGTCCCTATGGCTACACCTTC.

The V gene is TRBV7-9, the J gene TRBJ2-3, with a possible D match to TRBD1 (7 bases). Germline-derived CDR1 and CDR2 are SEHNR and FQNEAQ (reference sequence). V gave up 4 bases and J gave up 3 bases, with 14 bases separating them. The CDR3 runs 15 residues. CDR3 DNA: TGTGCCAGCAGCTCGGGGGACAGTTGGACAGATACGCAGTATTTT. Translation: CASSSGDSWTDTQYF. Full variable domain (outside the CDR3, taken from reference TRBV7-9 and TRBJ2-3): DTGVSQNPRHKITKRGQNVTFRCDPISEHNRLYWYRQTLGQGPEFLTYFQNEAQLEKSRLLSDRFSAERPKGSFSTLEIQRTEQGDSAMYLCASSSGDSWTDTQYFGPGTRLTVL.